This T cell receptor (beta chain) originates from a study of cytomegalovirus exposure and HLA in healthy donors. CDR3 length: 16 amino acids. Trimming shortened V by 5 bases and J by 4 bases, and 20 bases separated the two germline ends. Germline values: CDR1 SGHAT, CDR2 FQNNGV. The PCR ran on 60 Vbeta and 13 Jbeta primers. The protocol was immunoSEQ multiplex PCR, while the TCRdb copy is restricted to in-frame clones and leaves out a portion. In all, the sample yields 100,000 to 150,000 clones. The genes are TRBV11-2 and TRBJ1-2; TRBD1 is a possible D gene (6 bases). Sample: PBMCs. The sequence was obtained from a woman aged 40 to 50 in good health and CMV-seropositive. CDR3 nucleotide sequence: TGTGCCAGCAGCGCCCAACAGGGCTGGGACCTCTATGGCTACACCTTC. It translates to CASSAQQGWDLYGYTF.